These T cell receptor beta chains were read from a single sample in a study of OX40 agonist ivuxolimab in advanced cancers. TCRdb's table, derived via immunoSEQ multiplex PCR, lists solely in-frame clones and lacks some. The sample yields under 80,000 clones, 70% to 90% seen once. The source material was CD4+ or CD8+ T cells sorted from blood, sampled in a trial of the OX40 agonist ivuxolimab. The source is an adult with an advanced solid tumor such as melanoma, head and neck, liver or kidney cancer. Both conserved end residues are part of each CDR3. D genes are given only for firm matches. For some rows the clone size is stated as once, few or many, or as a class when expanded; others skip it.

d_call	v_call	j_call	clone_size	cdr3_nt	cdr3_aa
TRBD2	TRBV7-3	TRBJ2-3	.	TGTGCCAGCAGCTTACTAGGGACTAGCGGGCAGTATTTT	CASSLLGTSGQYF
.	TRBV6-1	TRBJ2-7	once	TGTGCCAGCAGTGAAGAGTTGGGGGCGGCGTCCTACGAGCAGTACTTC	CASSEELGAASYEQYF
.	TRBV27	TRBJ1-6	once	TGTGCCAGCAGTCCAGACAGGATGGTACGACTTAATTCACCCCTCCACTTT	CASSPDRMVRLNSPLHF
TRBD1	TRBV5-4	TRBJ1-2	.	TGTGCCAGCAGCTTGGAGACAGGGGGCGGCTACACCTTC	CASSLETGGGYTF
TRBD1	TRBV11-2	TRBJ1-6	.	TGTGCCAGCAGCACCCTGACAGGGGGCATTTCACCCCTCCACTTT	CASSTLTGGISPLHF
.	TRBV28	TRBJ1-2	.	TGTGCCAGCAGTTTATCGGGGGGGTCATATGGCTACACCTTC	CASSLSGGSYGYTF
TRBD1	TRBV2	TRBJ1-1	.	TGTGCCAGTCTTCCAGGGGGACTGGGAGGGGACACTGAAGCTTTCTTT	CASLPGGLGGDTEAFF
.	TRBV9	TRBJ1-2	few	TGTGCCAGCAGCGGGCCCGGGGGCTACACCTTC	CASSGPGGYTF
.	TRBV9	TRBJ2-7	once	TGTGCCAGCAGCGTCGGAACATACTCCTACGAGCAGTACTTC	CASSVGTYSYEQYF
TRBD1	TRBV7-3	TRBJ1-1	.	TGTGCCAGCAGCTTAACGAGGGACAGACATGAAGCTTTCTTT	CASSLTRDRHEAFF
.	TRBV5-1	TRBJ1-2	.	TGCGCCAGCAGCTTGGTGCTGGGGGCGGGTGGCTACACCTTC	CASSLVLGAGGYTF
.	TRBV29-1	TRBJ1-4	.	TGCAGCGTTGTGGGGGTATCTGAAAAACTGTTTTTT	CSVVGVSEKLFF
.	TRBV4-3	TRBJ1-1	.	TGCGCCAGCAGCCAAGATATTCGGAGGTCGACTGAAGCTTTCTTT	CASSQDIRRSTEAFF
.	TRBV7-2	TRBJ1-5	.	TGTGCCAGCAGCCGGACGGGACTAGCGAATCAGCCCCAGCATTTT	CASSRTGLANQPQHF
.	TRBV2	TRBJ2-5	.	TGTGCCAGCAGTCCGTTTCCCGATCCTGGGGCACAACAAGAGACCCAGTACTTC	CASSPFPDPGAQQETQYF
.	TRBV12-5	TRBJ1-1	.	TGTGCTAGTGATTTGGGACCGTTCGGCACTGAAGCTTTCTTT	CASDLGPFGTEAFF
TRBD1	TRBV5-4	TRBJ2-7	few	TGTGCCAGCAGCTCCGACAGGGGGGACGAGCAGTACTTC	CASSSDRGDEQYF
TRBD1	TRBV7-2	TRBJ1-2	few	TGTGCCAATGGACAGGGTTTCGATGGCTACACCTTC	CANGQGFDGYTF
.	TRBV6-1	TRBJ1-4	.	TGTGCCAGCAGTGAAGCCTCCCCGGGAGTCGGTGAAAAACTGTTTTTT	CASSEASPGVGEKLFF
TRBD1	TRBV11-3	TRBJ2-2	.	TGTGCCAGCAGCTTGAGAGACAGGGGTCGGACCGGGGAGCTGTTTTTT	CASSLRDRGRTGELFF
.	TRBV10-3	TRBJ1-1	.	TGTGCCATCAGTGATCCCTCAATGAACACTGAAGCTTTCTTT	CAISDPSMNTEAFF
.	TRBV6-5	TRBJ1-3	.	TGTGCCAGCAGTTACGACTCCAGCTCTGGAAACACCATATATTTT	CASSYDSSSGNTIYF
.	TRBV7-9	TRBJ2-7	.	TGTGCCAGCAGCCGCCCGGGATCCTCCTACGAGCAGTACTTC	CASSRPGSSYEQYF
.	TRBV28	TRBJ2-7	.	TGTGCCAGCAGGGACACCAATTCCTACGAGCAGTACTTC	CASRDTNSYEQYF
.	TRBV27	TRBJ1-2	.	TGTGCCAGCAGTTTAAGGATACAGGATGGTGGCTACACCTTC	CASSLRIQDGGYTF
.	TRBV4-2	TRBJ1-1	.	TGTGCCAGCAGCCGCAGGAGTGGAGGCACTGAAGCTTTCTTT	CASSRRSGGTEAFF
.	TRBV7-2	TRBJ1-2	.	TGTGCCAGCAGCTTTTCCCTCCCGGGGTCCGGTGGCTACACCTTC	CASSFSLPGSGGYTF
TRBD1	TRBV6-1	TRBJ1-5	.	TGTGCCAGCAGTGAAAGTTTCGGGACAGGGTATCAGCCCCAGCATTTT	CASSESFGTGYQPQHF
.	TRBV20-1	TRBJ1-2	medium-sized	TGCAGTGCTCGGGGGGATGCTGGCTACACCTTC	CSARGDAGYTF
TRBD1	TRBV11-3	TRBJ2-7	.	TGTGCCAGCAGCTTACTCCGGGACAGATTCTACGAGCAGTACTTC	CASSLLRDRFYEQYF
.	TRBV28	TRBJ1-1	.	TGTGCCAGCGCGTCGGGGCTGACTGAAGCTTTCTTT	CASASGLTEAFF
.	TRBV7-3	TRBJ2-7	.	TGTGCCAGCAGCTTAAGTTCGGCCATCGTGGAATACGAGCAGTACTTC	CASSLSSAIVEYEQYF
TRBD1	TRBV10-3	TRBJ1-1	.	TGTGCCATCAGTGAGTCGAGGGGACAGGGGGCTGTTGAAGCTTTCTTT	CAISESRGQGAVEAFF
.	TRBV5-7	TRBJ1-4	.	TGTGCCAGCAGCTTGCGTTACAGGGTAGATGAAAAACTGTTTTTT	CASSLRYRVDEKLFF
.	TRBV7-2	TRBJ2-1	.	TGTGCCAGCAGCCGGGGGACGGGTAACAATGAGCAGTTCTTC	CASSRGTGNNEQFF
TRBD1	TRBV11-3	TRBJ2-5	few	TGTGCCAGCAGCCAGGGGGTGGGAGATCAAGAGACCCAGTACTTC	CASSQGVGDQETQYF
.	TRBV30	TRBJ1-5	once	TGTGCCTGGAATGAGGGAATCAATCAGCCCCAGCATTTT	CAWNEGINQPQHF
.	TRBV27	TRBJ1-2	.	TGTGCCAGCAGCCGGAAGGGGGGCCACTATGGCTACACCTTC	CASSRKGGHYGYTF
TRBD1	TRBV30	TRBJ2-7	.	TGTGCCTGGACCAGGGGGCCCGGCGAGCAGTACTTC	CAWTRGPGEQYF
.	TRBV29-1	TRBJ2-1	.	TGCAGCGTTGAAGACCTCTACAATGAGCAGTTCTTC	CSVEDLYNEQFF
TRBD2	TRBV4-1	TRBJ2-5	.	TGCGCCAGCAGCCAAGATGGGACTAGCGGGAGACCCCAGTACTTC	CASSQDGTSGRPQYF
.	TRBV29-1	TRBJ2-7	.	TGCAGCGTTTTGGACGACAGCCGAACCTACGAGCAGTACTTC	CSVLDDSRTYEQYF
TRBD2	TRBV9	TRBJ2-3	.	TGTGCCAGCAGCCGGACTAGCGGGGGGACCCGCACAGATACGCAGTATTTT	CASSRTSGGTRTDTQYF
.	TRBV28	TRBJ1-2	once	TGTGCCAGCAGTATCCCCCAGGGCTATATGGGTGGCTACACCTTC	CASSIPQGYMGGYTF
.	TRBV10-3	TRBJ2-4	.	TGTGCCATCAGTGAGTCCCGGGATTATTGGTACTTC	CAISESRDYWYF
.	TRBV27	TRBJ1-2	.	TGTGCCAGCAGGAGACCGGGACCTAACTATGGCTACACCTTC	CASRRPGPNYGYTF
.	TRBV11-2	TRBJ2-6	.	TGTGCCAGCAGCTTGGCGGGGGCCAACGTCCTGACTTTC	CASSLAGANVLTF
TRBD1	TRBV30	TRBJ1-2	once	TGTGCCTGGAGCGACAGGGGTAACTATGGCTACACCTTC	CAWSDRGNYGYTF
.	TRBV6-5	TRBJ2-2	.	TGTGCCAGCAGTTTGACGGGACTCCTTAGCACCGGGGAGCTGTTTTTT	CASSLTGLLSTGELFF
TRBD1	TRBV5-6	TRBJ2-3	.	TGTGCCAGCAGCTCGGACAGGACCTTCACAGATACGCAGTATTTT	CASSSDRTFTDTQYF
.	TRBV28	TRBJ1-5	.	TGTGCCAGCAGTTTATTATGGGGCCCGGGCAATCAGCCCCAGCATTTT	CASSLLWGPGNQPQHF
.	TRBV11-2	TRBJ1-3	.	TGTGCCAGCAGCTTATTCGGAGGGAGTGGAAACACCATATATTTT	CASSLFGGSGNTIYF
.	TRBV28	TRBJ2-3	.	TGTGCCAGCAGTTCAGGTAGCGGTGGGGATACGCAGTATTTT	CASSSGSGGDTQYF
.	TRBV4-1	TRBJ2-7	.	TGCGCCAGCAGCCCGGGTGCTATTTCCTACGAGCAGTACTTC	CASSPGAISYEQYF
TRBD2	TRBV10-3	TRBJ2-1	.	TGTGCCATCAGTAACGGGGGACTAACCAATGAGCAGTTCTTC	CAISNGGLTNEQFF